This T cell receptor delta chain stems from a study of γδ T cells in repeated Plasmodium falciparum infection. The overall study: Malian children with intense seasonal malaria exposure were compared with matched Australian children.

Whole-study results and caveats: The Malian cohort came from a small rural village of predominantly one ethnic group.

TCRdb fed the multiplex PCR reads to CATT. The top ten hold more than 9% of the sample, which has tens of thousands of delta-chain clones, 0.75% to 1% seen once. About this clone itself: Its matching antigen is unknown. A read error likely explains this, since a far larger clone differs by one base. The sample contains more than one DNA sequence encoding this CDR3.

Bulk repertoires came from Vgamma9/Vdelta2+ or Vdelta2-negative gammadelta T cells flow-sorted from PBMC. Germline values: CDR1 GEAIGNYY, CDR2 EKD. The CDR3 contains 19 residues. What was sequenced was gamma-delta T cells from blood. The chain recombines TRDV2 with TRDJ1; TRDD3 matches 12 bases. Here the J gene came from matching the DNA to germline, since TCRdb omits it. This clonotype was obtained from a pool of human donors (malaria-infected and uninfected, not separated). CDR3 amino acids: CACDTGIWGIRGYTDKLIF. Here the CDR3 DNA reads TGTGCTTGTGACACCGGGATCTGGGGGATACGCGGGTACACCGATAAACTCATCTTT.